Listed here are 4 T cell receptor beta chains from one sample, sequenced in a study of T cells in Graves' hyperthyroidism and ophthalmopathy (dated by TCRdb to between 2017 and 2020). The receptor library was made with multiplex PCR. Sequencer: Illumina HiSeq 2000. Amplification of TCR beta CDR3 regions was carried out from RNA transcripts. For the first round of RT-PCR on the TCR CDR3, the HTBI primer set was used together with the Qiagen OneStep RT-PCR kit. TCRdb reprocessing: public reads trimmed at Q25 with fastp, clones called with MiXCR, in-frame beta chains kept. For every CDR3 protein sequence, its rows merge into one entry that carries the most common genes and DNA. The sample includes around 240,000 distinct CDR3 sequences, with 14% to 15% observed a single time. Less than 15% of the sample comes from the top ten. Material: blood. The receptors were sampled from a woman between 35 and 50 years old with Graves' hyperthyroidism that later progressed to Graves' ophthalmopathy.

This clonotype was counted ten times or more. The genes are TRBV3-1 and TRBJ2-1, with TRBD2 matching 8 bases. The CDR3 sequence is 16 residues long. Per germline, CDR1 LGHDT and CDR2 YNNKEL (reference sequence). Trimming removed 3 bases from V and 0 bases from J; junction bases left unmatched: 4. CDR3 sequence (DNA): TGTGCCAGCAGCCAGGAAAGCGGGAGCTCCTACAATGAGCAGTTCTTC. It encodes CASSQESGSSYNEQFF.

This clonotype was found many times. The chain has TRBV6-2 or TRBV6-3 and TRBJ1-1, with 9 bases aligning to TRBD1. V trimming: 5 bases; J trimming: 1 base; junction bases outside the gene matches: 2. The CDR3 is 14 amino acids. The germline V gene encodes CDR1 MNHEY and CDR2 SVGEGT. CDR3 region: CASSMTGGNTEAFF. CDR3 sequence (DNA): TGTGCCAGCAGTATGACAGGGGGGAACACTGAAGCTTTCTTT.

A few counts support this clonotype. The CDR3 DNA reads as TGTGCCAGCAGTCAGGACAGGGGGCGCCCCGGGGAGCTGTTTTTT. This gives the protein CASSQDRGRPGELFF. This sequence joins TRBV27 and TRBJ2-2, with 11 positions matching TRBD1. Trimming cost V 5 bases and J 6 bases; bases outside gene matches: 5. CDR1 is MNHEY and CDR2 is SMNVEV in the germline V gene (reference sequence). The CDR3 totals 15 residues.

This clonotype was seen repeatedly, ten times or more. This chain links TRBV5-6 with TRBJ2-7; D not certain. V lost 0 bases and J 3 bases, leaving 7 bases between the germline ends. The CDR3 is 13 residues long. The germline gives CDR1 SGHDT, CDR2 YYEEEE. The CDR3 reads CASSLGSYYEQYF. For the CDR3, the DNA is TGTGCCAGCAGCTTGGGCAGCTACTACGAGCAGTACTTC.